This TCR beta chain stems from a study of neurological immune-mediated disorders. This clonotype was seen repeatedly, ten times or more. Its antigen is unidentified. It was by 5'RACE with 10-nucleotide random UMIs that the cDNA was made. Each sequencing run yielded over 190 million TCR-beta sequences from 15-18 subjects. TCRdb recomputed calls from the 5' RACE reads with MiXCR, one row per CDR3 protein. This sample has approximately 48,000 distinct CDR3 sequences, with roughly 12% found just once. General observations from the study: No sharing of CDR3 amino acid sequences was observed among expanded clones across subjects, suggesting private repertoires in all groups.

The germline V and J ends were trimmed by 1 base and 3 bases, with 14 bases remaining between them. The CDR3 loop spans 16 amino acids. The germline CDR1 and CDR2 sequences are MNHEY and SMNVEV (reference sequence). Stated time point: longitudinal time-point 3. The unsorted libraries originated from 2 million PBMCs that had been stored at -80 C. What was sequenced was PBMCs. This chain uses TRBV27 with TRBJ2-3; unclear D gene. The TCR originated in a male donor with HTLV-1-associated myelopathy (HAM/TSP). The CDR3 region is CASSLFFTPATDTQYF. The CDR3 DNA reads as TGTGCCAGCAGTTTATTTTTCACCCCCGCGACAGATACGCAGTATTTT.